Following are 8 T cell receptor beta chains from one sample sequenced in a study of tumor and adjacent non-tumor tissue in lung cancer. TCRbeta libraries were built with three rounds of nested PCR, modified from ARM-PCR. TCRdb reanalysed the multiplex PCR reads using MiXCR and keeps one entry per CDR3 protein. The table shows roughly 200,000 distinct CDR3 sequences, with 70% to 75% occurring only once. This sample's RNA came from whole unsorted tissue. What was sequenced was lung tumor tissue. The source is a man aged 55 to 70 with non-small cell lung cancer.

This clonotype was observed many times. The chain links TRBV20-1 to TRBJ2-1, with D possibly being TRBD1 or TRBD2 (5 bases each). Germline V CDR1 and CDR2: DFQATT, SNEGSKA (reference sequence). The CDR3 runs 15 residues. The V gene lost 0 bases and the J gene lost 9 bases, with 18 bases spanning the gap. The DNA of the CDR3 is TGCAGTGCTAGAGATGGGACGGAATTGCGCCGTGAGCAGTTCTTC. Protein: CSARDGTELRREQFF.

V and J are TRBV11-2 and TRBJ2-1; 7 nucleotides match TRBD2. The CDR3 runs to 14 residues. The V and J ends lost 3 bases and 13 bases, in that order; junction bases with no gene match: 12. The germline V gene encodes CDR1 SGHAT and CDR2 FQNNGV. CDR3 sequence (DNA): TGTGCCAGCAGCTTGGGTCGGGAGGTGAAAGATCAGTTCTTC. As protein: CASSLGREVKDQFF.

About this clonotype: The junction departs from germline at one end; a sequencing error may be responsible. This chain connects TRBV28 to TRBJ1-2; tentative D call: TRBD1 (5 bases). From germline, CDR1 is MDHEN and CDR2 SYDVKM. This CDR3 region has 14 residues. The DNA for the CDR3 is TGTGCCAGCAGTTTACCTTCAGGGTACTACGGCTACATCTTC. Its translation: CASSLPSGYYGYIF.

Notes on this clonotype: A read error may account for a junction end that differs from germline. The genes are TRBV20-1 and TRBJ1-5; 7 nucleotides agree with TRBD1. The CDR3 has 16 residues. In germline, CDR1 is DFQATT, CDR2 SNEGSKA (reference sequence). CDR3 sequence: CSAREGGGRGNHPQHF. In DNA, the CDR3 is TGCAGTGCTAGAGAGGGAGGGGGCCGAGGCAATCACCCCCAGCATTTT.

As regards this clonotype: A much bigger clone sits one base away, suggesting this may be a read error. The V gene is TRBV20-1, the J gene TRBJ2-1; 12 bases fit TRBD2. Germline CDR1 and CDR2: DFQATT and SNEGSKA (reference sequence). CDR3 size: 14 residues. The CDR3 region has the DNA TGCACTGTCCCTCTAGCGGGAGGGCCCGATGAGCAGTTCTTC. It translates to CTVPLAGGPDEQFF.

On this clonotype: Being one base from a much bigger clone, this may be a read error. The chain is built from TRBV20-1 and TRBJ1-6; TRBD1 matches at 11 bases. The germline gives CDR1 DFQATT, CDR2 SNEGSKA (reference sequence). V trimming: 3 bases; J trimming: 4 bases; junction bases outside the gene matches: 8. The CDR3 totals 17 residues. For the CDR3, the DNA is TGCAGTGCTAGGGCCGGGACAGGGGGTAGATATAATTCACCCCTCCACTTT. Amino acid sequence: CSARAGTGGRYNSPLHF.

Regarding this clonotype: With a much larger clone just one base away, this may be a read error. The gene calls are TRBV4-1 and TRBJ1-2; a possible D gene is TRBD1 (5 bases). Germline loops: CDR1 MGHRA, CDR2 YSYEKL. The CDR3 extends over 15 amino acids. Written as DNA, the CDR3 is TGCGCCAGCAGCCAGGAATCAAGGGGTCTGGGAGGCTACAACTTC. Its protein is CASSQESRGLGGYNF.

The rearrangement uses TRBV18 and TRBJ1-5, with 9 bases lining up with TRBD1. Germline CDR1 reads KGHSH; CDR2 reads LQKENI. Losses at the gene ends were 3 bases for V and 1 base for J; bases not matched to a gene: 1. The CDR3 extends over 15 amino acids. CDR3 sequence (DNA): TGTGCCAGCTCACCGGGACAGGGAAGCAATCAGCCCCAGCATTTT. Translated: CASSPGQGSNQPQHF.